This T cell receptor (beta chain) was captured by sequencing in a study of blood T cell repertoires in COVID-19. In the study overall: The analysed material was cDNA or gDNA that came from T cells, B-cell-depleted T cells, or PBMCs.

Profiled with immunoSEQ multiplex PCR; TCRdb holds only in-frame clones, not every one. This sample yields over 140,000 clones, of which approximately 79% are seen a single time; 2.5% to 3% belongs to the top ten. V gave up 3 bases and J gave up 6 bases, with 12 bases separating them. The CDR3 runs to 13 residues. In germline, CDR1 is KGHSH, CDR2 LQKENI. Material: PBMCs or T cells enriched from blood (not recorded which). The receptor was isolated from a woman aged 45-65 years who had recovered from COVID-19. The chain employs TRBV18 and TRBJ2-7; D is perhaps TRBD2 (5 bases). CDR3 coding DNA: TGTGCCAGCTCACCGACGGCGGGCGGCGAGCAGTACTTC. This gives the protein CASSPTAGGEQYF.